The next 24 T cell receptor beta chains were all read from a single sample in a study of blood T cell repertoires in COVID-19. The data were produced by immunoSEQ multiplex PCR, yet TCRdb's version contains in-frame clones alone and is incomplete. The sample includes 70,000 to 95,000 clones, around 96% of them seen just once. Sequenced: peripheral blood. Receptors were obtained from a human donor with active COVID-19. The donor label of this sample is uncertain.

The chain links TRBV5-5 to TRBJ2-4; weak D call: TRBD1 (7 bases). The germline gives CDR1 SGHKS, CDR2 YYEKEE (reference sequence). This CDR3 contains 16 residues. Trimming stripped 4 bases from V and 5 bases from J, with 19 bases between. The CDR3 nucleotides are TGTGCCAGCAGCGGGGGGACAGTCGGAATTCAAAACATTCAGTACTTC. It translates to CASSGGTVGIQNIQYF.

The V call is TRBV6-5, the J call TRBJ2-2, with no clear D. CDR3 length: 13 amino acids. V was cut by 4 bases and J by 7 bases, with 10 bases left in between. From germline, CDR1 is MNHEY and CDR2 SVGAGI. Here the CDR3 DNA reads TGTGCCAGCAGTTTGGTGATCAGCGGGGAGCTGTTTTTT. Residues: CASSLVISGELFF.

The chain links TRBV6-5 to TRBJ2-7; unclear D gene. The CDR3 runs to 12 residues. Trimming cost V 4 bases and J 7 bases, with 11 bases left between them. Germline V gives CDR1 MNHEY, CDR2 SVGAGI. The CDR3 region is CASSSLLGEQYF. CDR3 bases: TGTGCCAGCAGTTCCCTCCTCGGGGAGCAGTACTTC.

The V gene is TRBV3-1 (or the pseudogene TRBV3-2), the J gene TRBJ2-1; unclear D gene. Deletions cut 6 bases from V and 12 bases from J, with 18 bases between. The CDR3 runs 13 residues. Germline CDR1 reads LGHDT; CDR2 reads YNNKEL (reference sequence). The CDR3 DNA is TGTGCCAGCAGTGACCCTAACGGATTAGCGCAGTTCTTC. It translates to CASSDPNGLAQFF.

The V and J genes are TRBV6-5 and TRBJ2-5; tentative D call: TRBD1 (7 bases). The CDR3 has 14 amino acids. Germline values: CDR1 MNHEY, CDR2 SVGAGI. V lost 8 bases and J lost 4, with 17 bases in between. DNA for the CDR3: TGTGCCAGCCGCTCCACAGGGGACTTAGAGACCCAGTACTTC. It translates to CASRSTGDLETQYF.

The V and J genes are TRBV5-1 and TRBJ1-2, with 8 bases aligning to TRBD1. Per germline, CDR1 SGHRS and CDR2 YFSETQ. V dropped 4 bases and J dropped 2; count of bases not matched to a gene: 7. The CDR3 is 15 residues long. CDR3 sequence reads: CASSPRTGLNYGYTF. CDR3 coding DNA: TGCGCCAGCAGCCCTAGGACAGGGTTGAACTATGGCTACACCTTC.

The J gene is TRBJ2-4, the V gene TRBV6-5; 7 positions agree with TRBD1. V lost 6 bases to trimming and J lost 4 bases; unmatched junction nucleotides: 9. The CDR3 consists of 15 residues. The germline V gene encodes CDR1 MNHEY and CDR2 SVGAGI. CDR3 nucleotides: TGTGCCAGCAGAACTCGGGACAGCATTAAAAACATTCAGTACTTC. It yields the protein CASRTRDSIKNIQYF.

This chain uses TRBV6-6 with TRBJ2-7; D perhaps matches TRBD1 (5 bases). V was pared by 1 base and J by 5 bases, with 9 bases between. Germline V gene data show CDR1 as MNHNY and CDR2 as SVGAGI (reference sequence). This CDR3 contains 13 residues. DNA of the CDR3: TGTGCCAGCAGTTACTTGACAGTGAACGAGCAGTACTTC. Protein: CASSYLTVNEQYF.

Here the CDR3 DNA reads TGTGCCAGCAGCTTAGTTCTCCAGGGCGCCGGGGAGCTGTTTTTT. It translates to CASSLVLQGAGELFF. The chain has TRBV7-9 and TRBJ2-2; tentatively, D is TRBD1 (5 bases). V dropped 1 base and J dropped 6 bases, with 12 bases sitting between them. This CDR3 comprises 15 residues. CDR1 SEHNR and CDR2 FQNEAQ come from the germline V gene (reference sequence).

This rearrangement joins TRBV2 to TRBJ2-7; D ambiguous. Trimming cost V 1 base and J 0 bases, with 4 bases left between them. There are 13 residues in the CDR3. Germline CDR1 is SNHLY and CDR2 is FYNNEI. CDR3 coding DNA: TGTGCCAGCAGTGAAGACAGCTCCTACGAGCAGTACTTC. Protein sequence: CASSEDSSYEQYF.

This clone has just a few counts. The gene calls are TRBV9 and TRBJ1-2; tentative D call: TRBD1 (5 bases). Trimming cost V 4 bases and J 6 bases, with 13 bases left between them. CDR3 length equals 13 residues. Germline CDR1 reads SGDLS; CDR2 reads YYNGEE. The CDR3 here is CASSFGTANGYTF. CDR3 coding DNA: TGTGCCAGCAGCTTCGGGACTGCCAATGGCTACACCTTC.

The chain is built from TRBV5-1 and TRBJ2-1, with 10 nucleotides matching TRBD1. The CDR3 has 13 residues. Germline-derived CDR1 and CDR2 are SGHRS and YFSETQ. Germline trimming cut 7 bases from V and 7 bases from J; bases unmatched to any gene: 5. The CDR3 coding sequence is TGCGCCAGCGGGACAGGGGTAGGTAATGAGCAGTTCTTC. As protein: CASGTGVGNEQFF.

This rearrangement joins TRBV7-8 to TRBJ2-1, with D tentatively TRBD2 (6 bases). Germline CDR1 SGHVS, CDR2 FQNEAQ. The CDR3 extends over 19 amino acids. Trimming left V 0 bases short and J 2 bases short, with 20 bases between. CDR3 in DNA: TGTGCCAGCAGCTTAGCGAGGGATCGGCTAGCGTATGCCTACAATGAGCAGTTCTTC. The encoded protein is CASSLARDRLAYAYNEQFF.

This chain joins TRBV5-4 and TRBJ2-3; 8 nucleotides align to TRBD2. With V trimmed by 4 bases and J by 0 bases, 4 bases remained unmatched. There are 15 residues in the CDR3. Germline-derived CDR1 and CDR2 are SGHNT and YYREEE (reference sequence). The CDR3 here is CASSAGTSSTDTQYF. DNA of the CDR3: TGTGCCAGCAGCGCCGGGACTAGTAGCACAGATACGCAGTATTTT.

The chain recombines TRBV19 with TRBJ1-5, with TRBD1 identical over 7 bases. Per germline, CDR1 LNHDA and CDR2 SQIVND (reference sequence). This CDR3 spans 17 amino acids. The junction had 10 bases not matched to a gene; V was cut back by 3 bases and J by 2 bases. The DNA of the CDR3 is TGTGCCAGTAGTATGACCACAGGGGAGTGGGGCAATCAGCCCCAGCATTTT. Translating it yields CASSMTTGEWGNQPQHF. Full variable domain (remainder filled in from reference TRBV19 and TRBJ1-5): DGGITQSPKYLFRKEGQNVTLSCEQNLNHDAMYWYRQDPGQGLRLIYYSQIVNDFQKGDIAEGYSVSREKKESFPLTVTSAQKNPTAFYLCASSMTTGEWGNQPQHFGDGTRLSIL.

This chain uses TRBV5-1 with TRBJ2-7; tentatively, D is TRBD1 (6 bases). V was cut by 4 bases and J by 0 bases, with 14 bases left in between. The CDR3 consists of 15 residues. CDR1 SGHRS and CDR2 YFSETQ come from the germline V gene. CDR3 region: CASSDPRDNSYEQYF. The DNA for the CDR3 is TGCGCCAGCAGCGACCCGAGGGACAACTCCTACGAGCAGTACTTC.

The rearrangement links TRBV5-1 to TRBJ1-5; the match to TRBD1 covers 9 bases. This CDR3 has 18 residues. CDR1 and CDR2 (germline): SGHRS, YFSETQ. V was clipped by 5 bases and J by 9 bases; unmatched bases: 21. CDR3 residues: CASSSTGQGSYFQGPQHF. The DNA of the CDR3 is TGCGCCAGCAGTTCGACCGGACAGGGGAGTTACTTTCAGGGGCCCCAGCATTTT. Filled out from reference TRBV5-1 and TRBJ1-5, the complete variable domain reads KAGVTQTPRYLIKTRGQQVTLSCSPISGHRSVSWYQQTPGQGLQFLFEYFSETQRNKGNFPGRFSGRQFSNSRSEMNVSTLELGDSALYLCASSSTGQGSYFQGPQHFGDGTRLSIL.

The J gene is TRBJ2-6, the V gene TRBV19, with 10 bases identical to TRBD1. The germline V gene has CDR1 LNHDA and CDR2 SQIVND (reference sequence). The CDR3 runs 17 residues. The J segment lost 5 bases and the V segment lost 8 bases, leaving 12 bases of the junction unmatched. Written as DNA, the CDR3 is TGTGCCAGTGGTAAAGCTGACAGGGGGCGATGGGCCAACGTCCTGACTTTC. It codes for CASGKADRGRWANVLTF.

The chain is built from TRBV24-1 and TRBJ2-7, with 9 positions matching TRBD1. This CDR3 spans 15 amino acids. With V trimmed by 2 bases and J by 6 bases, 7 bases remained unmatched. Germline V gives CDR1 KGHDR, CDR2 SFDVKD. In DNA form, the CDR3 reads TGTGCCACCAGTGATTCCGGGACAGGGAAGAGCGAGCAGTACTTC. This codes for CATSDSGTGKSEQYF.

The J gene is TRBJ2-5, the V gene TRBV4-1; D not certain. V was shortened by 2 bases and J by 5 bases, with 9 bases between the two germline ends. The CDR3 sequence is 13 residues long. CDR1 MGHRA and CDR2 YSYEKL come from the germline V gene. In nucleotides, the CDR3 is TGCGCCAGCAGCCAATTGATCCGGGAGACCCAGTACTTC. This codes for CASSQLIRETQYF.

The CDR3, as DNA: TGTGCCAGCGGCGGTGGGCAGGGGGCGACCGGGGAGCTGTTTTTT. It codes for CASGGGQGATGELFF. The V and J genes are TRBV7-9 and TRBJ2-2; 8 positions match TRBD1. With 8 bases clipped from V and 5 bases from J, the junction kept 10 bases outside the gene matches. This CDR3 has 15 residues. Germline V gives CDR1 SEHNR, CDR2 FQNEAQ (reference sequence).

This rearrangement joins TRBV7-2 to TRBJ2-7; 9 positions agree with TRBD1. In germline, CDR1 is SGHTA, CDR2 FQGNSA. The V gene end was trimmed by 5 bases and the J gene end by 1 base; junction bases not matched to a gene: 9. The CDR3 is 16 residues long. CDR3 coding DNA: TGTGCCAGCAGCATAGATGGAGGGACAGGGTCCTACGAGCAGTACTTC. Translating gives CASSIDGGTGSYEQYF. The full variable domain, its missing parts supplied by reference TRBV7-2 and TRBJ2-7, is GAGVSQSPSNKVTEKGKDVELRCDPISGHTALYWYRQSLGQGLEFLIYFQGNSAPDKSGLPSDRFSAERTGGSVSTLTIQRTQQEDSAVYLCASSIDGGTGSYEQYFGPGTRLTVT.

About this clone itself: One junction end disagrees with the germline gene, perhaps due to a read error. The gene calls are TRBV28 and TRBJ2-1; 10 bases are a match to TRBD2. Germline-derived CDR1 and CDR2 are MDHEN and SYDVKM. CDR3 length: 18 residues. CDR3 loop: CASILTSGIKIGINEQFF. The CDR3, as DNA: TGTGCCAGCATTTTAACTAGCGGGATCAAGATAGGTATAAATGAGCAGTTCTTC.

CDR3 in amino acids: CASSSAGTAVYNEQFF. DNA for the CDR3: TGTGCCAGCAGCAGTGCCGGGACAGCCGTCTACAATGAGCAGTTCTTC. V usage is TRBV11-2 and J usage is TRBJ2-1; 7 nucleotides match TRBD1. The germline V gene encodes CDR1 SGHAT and CDR2 FQNNGV. Unmatched junction bases numbered 10, after V lost 5 bases and J lost 3 bases. The CDR3 is made up of 16 amino acids.